This T cell receptor (beta chain) originates from a study of blood T cell repertoires in COVID-19. Study information: The cDNA or gDNA used as material had been derived from T cells, B-cell-depleted T cells, or PBMCs.

Authors' data handling: Reference gene primer amplification gave nucleated cell count estimates. The table came from immunoSEQ multiplex PCR; TCRdb's copy has only in-frame clones and leaves some out. The V and J calls and clone size were taken over from that table, and D and trimming were inferred from the DNA. The sample yields 250,000 to 350,000 clones, 86% seen once. The V gene's germline CDR1 is SEHNR and CDR2 FQNEAQ (reference sequence). The CDR3 extends over 15 amino acids. The V and J ends lost 0 bases and 0 bases respectively, with 6 bases between them. This TCR derives from a woman between 50 and 59 years old with acute or convalescent COVID-19. The source material was peripheral blood. The chain joins TRBV7-9 to TRBJ2-1; D uncertain. Here the CDR3 DNA reads TGTGCCAGCAGCTTAGCAGCGAGCTCCTACAATGAGCAGTTCTTC. Its protein product is CASSLAASSYNEQFF.